This T cell receptor (beta chain) was sequenced for a study of T-cell memory formation after mild COVID-19. Study in general: Largely donor-specific sequence clusters came from two donors.

Concerning this clonotype itself: No antigen is known for it.

TCRdb re-called the 5' RACE reads through MiXCR, storing one row per CDR3 protein. The table shows some 40,000 distinct CDR3 sequences, with 7.3% occurring only once. Study-level findings and limits: For second-wave clones that peaked at day 37, SARS-CoV-2 specificity went unverified. In pre-infection memory, a portion of responding clones appeared, which suggested that cross-reactive memory joined.

V was pared by 0 bases and J by 4 bases, with 7 bases between. Germline V gene lookup returns CDR1 SGHRS and CDR2 YFSETQ. The CDR3 consists of 13 residues. Input material: PBMCs or a T cell subset sorted from them (not recorded which). The gene calls are TRBV5-1 and TRBJ1-1, with no clear D. The sequence was collected from a man aged 18-30 years who had mild COVID-19 (a few samples of this study predate the infection). Cell type and time point are not known. CDR3 sequence: CASSLVSATEAFF. The CDR3 nucleotides are TGCGCCAGCAGCTTGGTTAGTGCCACTGAAGCTTTCTTT.